The present TCR beta chain was sequenced within a study of shared clonotypes between healthy human individuals. Study overall: Participating donors consisted of two women and three men aged 18 to 49. Study-wide results and caveats: Few donors limited the genetic and exposure-history diversity represented.

An even split of each subset's genomic DNA across several immunoSEQ plates was performed. Unsorted PBMC replicate PCRs used 300 ng DNA, about 30,000 T cell genomes. Profiling relied on immunoSEQ multiplex PCR, and the TCRdb table lists in-frame clones only, not all of them. Found here are 450,000 to 500,000 clones, 78% of them singletons; the top ten hold around 12%. To note about this clone: Its target is unknown.

The sequence was collected from a woman aged 40 to 49 in good health. Some clones in this sample may be carry-over from other donors' samples. Sequencing input: PBMCs.

CDR3 loop: CASSQRGTSGNKNEQFF. CDR3 in DNA: TGTGCCAGCAGCCAAAGGGGGACTAGCGGGAATAAAAATGAGCAGTTCTTC. The chain couples TRBV7-2 to TRBJ2-1; 13 bases are shared with TRBD2. The CDR3 is 17 residues long. CDR1 SGHTA and CDR2 FQGNSA come from the germline V gene. V shed 5 bases and J 7 bases; nucleotides not matched to a gene: 11.